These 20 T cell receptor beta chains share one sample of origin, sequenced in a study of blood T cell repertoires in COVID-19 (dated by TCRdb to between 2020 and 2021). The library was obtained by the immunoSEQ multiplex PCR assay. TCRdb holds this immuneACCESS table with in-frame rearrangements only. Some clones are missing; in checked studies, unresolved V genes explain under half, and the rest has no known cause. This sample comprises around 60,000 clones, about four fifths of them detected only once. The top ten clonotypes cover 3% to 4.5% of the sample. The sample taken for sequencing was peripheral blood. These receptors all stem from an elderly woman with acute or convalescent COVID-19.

CDR3 region: CASSVAGQRGYNEQFF. The CDR3 nucleotides read TGTGCCAGCAGCGTAGCGGGCCAGCGGGGTTACAATGAGCAGTTCTTC. The V call is TRBV9, the J call TRBJ2-1, with 7 bases aligning to TRBD2. J was trimmed by 4 bases and V by 0 bases; bases with no gene match: 7. This CDR3 has 16 amino acids. The germline V gene encodes CDR1 SGDLS and CDR2 YYNGEE.

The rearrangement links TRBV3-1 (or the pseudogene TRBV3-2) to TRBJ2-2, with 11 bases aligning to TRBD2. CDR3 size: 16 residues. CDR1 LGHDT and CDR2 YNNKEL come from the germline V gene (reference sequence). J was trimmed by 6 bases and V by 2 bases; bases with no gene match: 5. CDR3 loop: CASSQFSGRGAGELFF. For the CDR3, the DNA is TGTGCCAGCAGCCAATTTAGCGGGAGGGGCGCCGGGGAGCTGTTTTTT.

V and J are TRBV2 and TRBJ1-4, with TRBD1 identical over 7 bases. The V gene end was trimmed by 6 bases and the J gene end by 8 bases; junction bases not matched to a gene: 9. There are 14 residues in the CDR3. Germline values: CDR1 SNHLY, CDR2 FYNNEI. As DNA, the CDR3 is TGTGCCAGCAGGAAGGCAGGGGGTCGGGAAAAACTGTTTTTT. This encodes CASRKAGGREKLFF. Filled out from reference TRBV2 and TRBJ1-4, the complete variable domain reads EPEVTQTPSHQVTQMGQEVILRCVPISNHLYFYWYRQILGQKVEFLVSFYNNEISEKSEIFDDQFSVERPDGSNFTLKIRSTKLEDSAMYFCASRKAGGREKLFFGSGTQLSVL.

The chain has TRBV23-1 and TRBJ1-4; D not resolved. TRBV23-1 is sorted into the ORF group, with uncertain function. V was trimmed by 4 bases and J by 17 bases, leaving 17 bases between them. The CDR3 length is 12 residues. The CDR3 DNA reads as TGCGCCAGCAGTCGACGGGCGGGCTCGGGATTTTTT. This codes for CASSRRAGSGFF.

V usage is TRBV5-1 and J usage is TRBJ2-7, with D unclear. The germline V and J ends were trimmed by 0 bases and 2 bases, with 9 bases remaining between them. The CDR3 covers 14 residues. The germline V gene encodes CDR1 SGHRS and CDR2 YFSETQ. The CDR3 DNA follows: TGCGCCAGCAGCTTGGAACAGCTCACCTACGAGCAGTACTTC. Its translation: CASSLEQLTYEQYF.

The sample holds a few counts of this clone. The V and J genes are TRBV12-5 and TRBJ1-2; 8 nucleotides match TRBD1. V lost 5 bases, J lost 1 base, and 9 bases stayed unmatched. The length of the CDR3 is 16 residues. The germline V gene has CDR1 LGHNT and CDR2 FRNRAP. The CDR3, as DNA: TGTGCTAGTGGTATGACCAAACAGGGGGTTAACTATGGCTACACCTTC. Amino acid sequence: CASGMTKQGVNYGYTF.

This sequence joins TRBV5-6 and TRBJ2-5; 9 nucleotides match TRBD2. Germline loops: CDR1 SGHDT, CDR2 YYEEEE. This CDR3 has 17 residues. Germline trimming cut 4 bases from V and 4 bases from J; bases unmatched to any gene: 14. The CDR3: CASSTARGGISRETQYF. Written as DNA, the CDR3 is TGTGCCAGCAGCACCGCGCGGGGGGGGATTTCTCGAGAGACCCAGTACTTC.

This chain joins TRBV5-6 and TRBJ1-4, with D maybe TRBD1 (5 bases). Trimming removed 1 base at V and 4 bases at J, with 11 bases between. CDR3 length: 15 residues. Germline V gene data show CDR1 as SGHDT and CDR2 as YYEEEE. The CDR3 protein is CASSLSAGRNEKLFF. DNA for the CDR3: TGTGCCAGCAGCTTGTCTGCAGGGCGTAATGAAAAACTGTTTTTT.

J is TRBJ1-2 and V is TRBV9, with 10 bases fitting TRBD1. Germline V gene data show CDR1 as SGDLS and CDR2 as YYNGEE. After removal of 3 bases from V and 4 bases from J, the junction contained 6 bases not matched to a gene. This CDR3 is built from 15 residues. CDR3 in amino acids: CASSARQGAGYGYTF. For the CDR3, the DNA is TGTGCCAGCAGCGCGCGACAGGGGGCGGGCTATGGCTACACCTTC.

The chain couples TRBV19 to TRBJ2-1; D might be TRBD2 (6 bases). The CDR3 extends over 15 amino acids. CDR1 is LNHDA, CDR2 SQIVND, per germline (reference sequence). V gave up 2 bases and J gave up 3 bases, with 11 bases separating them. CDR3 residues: CASSIRQGLYNEQFF. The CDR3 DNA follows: TGTGCCAGTAGTATACGTCAGGGACTCTACAATGAGCAGTTCTTC.

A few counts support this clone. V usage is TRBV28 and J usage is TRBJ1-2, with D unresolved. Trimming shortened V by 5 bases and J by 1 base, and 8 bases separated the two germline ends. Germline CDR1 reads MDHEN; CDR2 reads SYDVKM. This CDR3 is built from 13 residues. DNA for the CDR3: TGTGCCAGCAGTCAGGATTTTAACTATGGCTACACCTTC. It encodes CASSQDFNYGYTF.

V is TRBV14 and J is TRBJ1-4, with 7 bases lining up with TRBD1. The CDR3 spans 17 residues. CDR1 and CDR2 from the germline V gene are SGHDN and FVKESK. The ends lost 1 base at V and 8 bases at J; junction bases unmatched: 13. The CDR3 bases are TGTGCCAGCAGCCAAGCCTTCAAGCACAGGGGATGGGAAAAACTGTTTTTT. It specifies CASSQAFKHRGWEKLFF. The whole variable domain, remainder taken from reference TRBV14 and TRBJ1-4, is EAGVTQFPSHSVIEKGQTVTLRCDPISGHDNLYWYRRVMGKEIKFLLHFVKESKQDESGMPNNRFLAERTGGTYSTLKVQPAELEDSGVYFCASSQAFKHRGWEKLFFGSGTQLSVL.

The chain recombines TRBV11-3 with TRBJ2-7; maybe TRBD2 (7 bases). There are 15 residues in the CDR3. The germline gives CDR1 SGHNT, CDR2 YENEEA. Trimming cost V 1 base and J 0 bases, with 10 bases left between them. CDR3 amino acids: CASSLAGGGSYEQYF. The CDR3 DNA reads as TGTGCCAGCAGCTTAGCGGGGGGCGGCTCCTACGAGCAGTACTTC.

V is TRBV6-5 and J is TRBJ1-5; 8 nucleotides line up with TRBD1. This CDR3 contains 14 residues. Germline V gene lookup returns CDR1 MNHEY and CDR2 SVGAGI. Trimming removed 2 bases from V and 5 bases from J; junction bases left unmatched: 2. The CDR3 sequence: CASSYGQGDQPQHF. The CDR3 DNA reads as TGTGCCAGCAGTTACGGACAGGGTGATCAGCCCCAGCATTTT.

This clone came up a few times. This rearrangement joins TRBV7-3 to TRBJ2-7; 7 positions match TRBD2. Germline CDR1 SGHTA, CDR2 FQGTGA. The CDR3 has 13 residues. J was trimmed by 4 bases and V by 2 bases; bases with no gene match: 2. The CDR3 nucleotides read TGTGCCAGCAGCTTAGGGCGGGGGTACGAGCAGTACTTC. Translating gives CASSLGRGYEQYF.

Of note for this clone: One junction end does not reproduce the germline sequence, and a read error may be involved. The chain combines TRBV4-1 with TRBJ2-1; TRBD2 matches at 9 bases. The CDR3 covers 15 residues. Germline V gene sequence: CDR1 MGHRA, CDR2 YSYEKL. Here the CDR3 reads CASSQERSGGRGELF. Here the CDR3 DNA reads TGCGCCAGCAGCCAAGAGCGCAGTGGCGGGAGGGGTGAGCTCTTC.

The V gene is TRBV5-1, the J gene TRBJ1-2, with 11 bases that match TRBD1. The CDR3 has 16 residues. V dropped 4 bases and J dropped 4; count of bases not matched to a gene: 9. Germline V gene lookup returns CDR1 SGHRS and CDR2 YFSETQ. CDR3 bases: TGCGCCAGCAGCGCGGATCTCGGACAGGGGGCCTATGGCTACACCTTC. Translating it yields CASSADLGQGAYGYTF.

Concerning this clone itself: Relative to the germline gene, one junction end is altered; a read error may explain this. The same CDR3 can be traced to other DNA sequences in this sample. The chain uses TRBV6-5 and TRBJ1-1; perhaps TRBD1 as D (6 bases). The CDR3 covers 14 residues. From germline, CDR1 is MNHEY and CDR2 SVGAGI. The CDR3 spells CASSYQAGDYQAFF. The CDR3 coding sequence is TGTGCTAGCAGTTACCAGGCAGGGGATTATCAAGCTTTCTTT.

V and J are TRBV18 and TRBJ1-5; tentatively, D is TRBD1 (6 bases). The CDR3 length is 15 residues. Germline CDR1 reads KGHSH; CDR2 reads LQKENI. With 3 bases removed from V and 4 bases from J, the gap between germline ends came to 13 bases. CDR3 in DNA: TGTGCCAGCTCACCGGAGACAGGAGTGAATCAGCCCCAGCATTTT. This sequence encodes CASSPETGVNQPQHF.

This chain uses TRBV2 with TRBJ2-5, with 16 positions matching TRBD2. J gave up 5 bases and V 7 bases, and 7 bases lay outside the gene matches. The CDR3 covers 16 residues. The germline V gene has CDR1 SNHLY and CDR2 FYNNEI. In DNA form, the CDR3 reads TGTGCCAGCAAGAAGGGACTAGCGGGAGGGGGGGAGACCCAGTACTTC. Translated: CASKKGLAGGGETQYF. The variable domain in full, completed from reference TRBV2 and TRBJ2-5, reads EPEVTQTPSHQVTQMGQEVILRCVPISNHLYFYWYRQILGQKVEFLVSFYNNEISEKSEIFDDQFSVERPDGSNFTLKIRSTKLEDSAMYFCASKKGLAGGGETQYFGPGTRLLVL.